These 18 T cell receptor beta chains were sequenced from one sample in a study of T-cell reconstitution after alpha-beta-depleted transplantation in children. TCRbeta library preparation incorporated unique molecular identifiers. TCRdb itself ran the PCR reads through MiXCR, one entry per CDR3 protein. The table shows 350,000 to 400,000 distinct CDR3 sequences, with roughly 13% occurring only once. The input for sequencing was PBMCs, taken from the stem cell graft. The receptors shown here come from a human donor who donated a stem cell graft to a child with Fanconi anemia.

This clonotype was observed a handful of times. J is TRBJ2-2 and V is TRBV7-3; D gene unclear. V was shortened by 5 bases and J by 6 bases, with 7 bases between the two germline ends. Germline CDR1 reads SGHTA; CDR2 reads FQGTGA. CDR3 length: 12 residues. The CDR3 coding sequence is TGTGCCAGCAGCCGACATGCCGGGGAGCTGTTTTTT. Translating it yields CASSRHAGELFF.

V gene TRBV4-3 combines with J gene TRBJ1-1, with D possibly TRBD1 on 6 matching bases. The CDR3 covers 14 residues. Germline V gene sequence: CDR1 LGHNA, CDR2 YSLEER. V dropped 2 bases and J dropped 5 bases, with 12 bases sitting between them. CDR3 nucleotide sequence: TGCGCCAGCAGCCAACTACAGGGTCGGACTGAAGCTTTCTTT. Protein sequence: CASSQLQGRTEAFF.

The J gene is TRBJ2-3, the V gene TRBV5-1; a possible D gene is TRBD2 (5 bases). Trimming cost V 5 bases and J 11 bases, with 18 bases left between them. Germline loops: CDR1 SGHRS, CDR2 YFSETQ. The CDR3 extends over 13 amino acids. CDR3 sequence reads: CASRSEGTAGQYF. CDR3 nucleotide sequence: TGCGCCAGCAGGTCTGAGGGAACCGCGGGGCAGTATTTT.

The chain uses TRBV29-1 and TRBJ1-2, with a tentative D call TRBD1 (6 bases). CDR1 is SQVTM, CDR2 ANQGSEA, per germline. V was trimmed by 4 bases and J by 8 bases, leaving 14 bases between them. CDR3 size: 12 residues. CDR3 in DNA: TGCAGCGTTGGGAACAGGGAGGTGGGCTACACCTTC. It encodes CSVGNREVGYTF.

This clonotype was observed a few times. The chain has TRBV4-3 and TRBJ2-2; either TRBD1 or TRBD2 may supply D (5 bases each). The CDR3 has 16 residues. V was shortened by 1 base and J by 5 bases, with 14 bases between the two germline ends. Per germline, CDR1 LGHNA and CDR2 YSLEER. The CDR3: CASSQGTPGQTGELFF. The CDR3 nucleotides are TGCGCCAGCAGCCAAGGCACCCCGGGGCAGACCGGGGAGCTGTTTTTT.

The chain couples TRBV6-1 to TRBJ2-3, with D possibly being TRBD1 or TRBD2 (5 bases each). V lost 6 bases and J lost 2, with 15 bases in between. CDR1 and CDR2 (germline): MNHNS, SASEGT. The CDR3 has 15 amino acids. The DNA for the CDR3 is TGTGCCAGCAGGACCGGGACCGGGCCCACAGATACGCAGTATTTT. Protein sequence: CASRTGTGPTDTQYF.

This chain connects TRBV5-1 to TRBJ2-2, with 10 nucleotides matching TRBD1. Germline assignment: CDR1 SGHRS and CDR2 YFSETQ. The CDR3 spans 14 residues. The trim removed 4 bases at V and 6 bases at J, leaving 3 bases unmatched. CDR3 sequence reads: CASSGTGEAGELFF. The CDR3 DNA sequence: TGCGCCAGCAGCGGGACAGGGGAGGCCGGGGAGCTGTTTTTT.

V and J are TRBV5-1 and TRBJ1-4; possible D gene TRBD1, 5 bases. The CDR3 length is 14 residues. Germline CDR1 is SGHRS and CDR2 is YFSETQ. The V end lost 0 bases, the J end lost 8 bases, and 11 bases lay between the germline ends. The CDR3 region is CASSLAGGDEKLFF. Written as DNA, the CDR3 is TGCGCCAGCAGCTTGGCCGGGGGGGACGAAAAACTGTTTTTT.

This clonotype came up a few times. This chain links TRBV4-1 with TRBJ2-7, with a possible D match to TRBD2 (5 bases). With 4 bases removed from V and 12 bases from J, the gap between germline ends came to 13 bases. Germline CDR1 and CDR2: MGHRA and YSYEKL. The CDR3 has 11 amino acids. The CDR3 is CASSPLGGPYV. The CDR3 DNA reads TGCGCCAGCAGCCCCCTCGGAGGTCCGTACGTC.

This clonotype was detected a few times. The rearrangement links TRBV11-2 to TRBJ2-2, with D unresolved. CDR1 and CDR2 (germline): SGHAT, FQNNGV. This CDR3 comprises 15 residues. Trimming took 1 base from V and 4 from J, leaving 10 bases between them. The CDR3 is CASSLGSESTGELFF. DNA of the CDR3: TGTGCCAGCAGCTTAGGGAGCGAATCCACCGGGGAGCTGTTTTTT.

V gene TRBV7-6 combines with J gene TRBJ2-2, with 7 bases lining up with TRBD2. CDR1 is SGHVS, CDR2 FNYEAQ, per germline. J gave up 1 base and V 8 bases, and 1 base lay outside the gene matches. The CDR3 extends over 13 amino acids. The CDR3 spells CASREENTGELFF. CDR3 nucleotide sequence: TGTGCCAGCCGGGAGGAGAACACCGGGGAGCTGTTTTTT.

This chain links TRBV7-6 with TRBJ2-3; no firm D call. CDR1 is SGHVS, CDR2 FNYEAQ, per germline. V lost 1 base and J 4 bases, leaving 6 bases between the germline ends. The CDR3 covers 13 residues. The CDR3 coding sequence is TGTGCCAGCAGCTTAGGGATAGCAGATACGCAGTATTTT. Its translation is CASSLGIADTQYF.

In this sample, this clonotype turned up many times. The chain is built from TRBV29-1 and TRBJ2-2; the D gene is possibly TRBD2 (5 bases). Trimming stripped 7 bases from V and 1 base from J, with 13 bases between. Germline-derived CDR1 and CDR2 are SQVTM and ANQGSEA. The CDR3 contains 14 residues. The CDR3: CSAAQTMNTGELFF. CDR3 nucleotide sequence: TGCAGCGCCGCCCAGACTATGAACACCGGGGAGCTGTTTTTT.

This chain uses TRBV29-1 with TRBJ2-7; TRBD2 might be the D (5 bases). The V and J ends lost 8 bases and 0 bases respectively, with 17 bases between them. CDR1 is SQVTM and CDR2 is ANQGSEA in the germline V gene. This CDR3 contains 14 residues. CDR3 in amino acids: CSFQGEGYSYEQYF. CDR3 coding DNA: TGCAGCTTTCAAGGTGAGGGATACTCCTACGAGCAGTACTTC.

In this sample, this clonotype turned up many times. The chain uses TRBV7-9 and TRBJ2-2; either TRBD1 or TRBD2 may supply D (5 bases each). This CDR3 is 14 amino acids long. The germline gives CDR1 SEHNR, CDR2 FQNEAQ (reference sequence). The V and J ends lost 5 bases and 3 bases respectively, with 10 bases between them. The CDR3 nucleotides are TGTGCCAGCAGCCCGAGGGGTCACACCGGGGAGCTGTTTTTT. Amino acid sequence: CASSPRGHTGELFF.

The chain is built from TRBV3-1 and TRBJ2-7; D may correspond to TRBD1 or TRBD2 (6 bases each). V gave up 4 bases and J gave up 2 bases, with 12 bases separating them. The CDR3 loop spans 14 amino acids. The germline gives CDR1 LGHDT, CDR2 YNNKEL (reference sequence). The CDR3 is CASSPFGGPYEQYF. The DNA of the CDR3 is TGTGCCAGCAGCCCCTTCGGGGGCCCCTACGAGCAGTACTTC.

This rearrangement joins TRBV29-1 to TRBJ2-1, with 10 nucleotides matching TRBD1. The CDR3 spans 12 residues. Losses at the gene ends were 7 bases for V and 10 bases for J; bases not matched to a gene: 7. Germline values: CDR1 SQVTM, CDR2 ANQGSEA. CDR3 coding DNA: TGCAGCGGGAGACAGGGGGCGAGCGAGCAGTTCTTC. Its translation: CSGRQGASEQFF.

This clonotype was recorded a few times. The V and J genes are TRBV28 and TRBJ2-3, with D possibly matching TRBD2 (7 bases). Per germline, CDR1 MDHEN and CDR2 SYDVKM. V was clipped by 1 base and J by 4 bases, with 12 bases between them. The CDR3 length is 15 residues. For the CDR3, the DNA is TGTGCCAGCAGTTTATTCGGCGGGGGCGCAGATACGCAGTATTTT. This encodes CASSLFGGGADTQYF.